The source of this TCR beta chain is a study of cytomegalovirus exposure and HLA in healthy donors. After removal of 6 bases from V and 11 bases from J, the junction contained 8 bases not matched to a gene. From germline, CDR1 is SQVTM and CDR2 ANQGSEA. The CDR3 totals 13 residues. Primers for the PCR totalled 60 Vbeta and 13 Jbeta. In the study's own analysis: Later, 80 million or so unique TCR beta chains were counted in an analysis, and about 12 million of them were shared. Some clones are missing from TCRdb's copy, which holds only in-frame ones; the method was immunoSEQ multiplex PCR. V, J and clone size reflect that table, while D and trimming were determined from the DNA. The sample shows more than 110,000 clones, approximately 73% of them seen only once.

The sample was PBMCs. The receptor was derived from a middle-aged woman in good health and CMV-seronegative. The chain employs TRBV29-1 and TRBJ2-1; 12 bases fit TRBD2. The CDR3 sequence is CSVSTSGGTQQFF. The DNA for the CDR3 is TGCAGCGTCTCAACTAGCGGGGGGACACAGCAGTTCTTC.